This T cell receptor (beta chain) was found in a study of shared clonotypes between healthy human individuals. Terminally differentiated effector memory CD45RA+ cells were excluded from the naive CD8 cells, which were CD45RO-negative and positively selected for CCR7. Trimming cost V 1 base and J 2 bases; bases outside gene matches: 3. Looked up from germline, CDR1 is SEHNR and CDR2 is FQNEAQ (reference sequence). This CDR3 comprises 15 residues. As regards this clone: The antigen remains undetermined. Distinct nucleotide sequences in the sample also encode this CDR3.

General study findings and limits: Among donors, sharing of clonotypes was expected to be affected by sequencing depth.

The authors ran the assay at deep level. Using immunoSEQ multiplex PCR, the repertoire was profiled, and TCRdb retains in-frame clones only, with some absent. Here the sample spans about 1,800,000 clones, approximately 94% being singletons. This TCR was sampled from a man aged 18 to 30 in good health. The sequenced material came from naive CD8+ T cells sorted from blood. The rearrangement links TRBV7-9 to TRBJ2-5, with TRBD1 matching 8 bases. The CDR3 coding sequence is TGTGCCAGCAGCTTAGGACAGGGGAATCAAGAGACCCAGTACTTC. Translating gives CASSLGQGNQETQYF.